This T cell receptor (beta chain) appears in the sequencing data of a study of technical replicates of blood from a few donors. The germline CDR1 and CDR2 sequences are SGHNT and YYREEE (reference sequence). The CDR3 is made up of 16 amino acids. V dropped 3 bases and J dropped 6; count of bases not matched to a gene: 6. The table came from immunoSEQ multiplex PCR; TCRdb's copy has only in-frame clones and leaves some out. The table has 45,000 to 65,000 clones, roughly 94% seen once. This receptor was taken from a human donor in good health. This chain uses TRBV5-4 with TRBJ2-7, with TRBD2 matching 16 bases. The sequencing input was T cells isolated from PBMCs. CDR3 amino acids: CASSSGTSGRAGEQYF. DNA for the CDR3: TGTGCCAGCAGCTCCGGGACTAGCGGGAGGGCCGGCGAGCAGTACTTC. Filled out from reference TRBV5-4 and TRBJ2-7, the complete variable domain reads ETGVTQSPTHLIKTRGQQVTLRCSSQSGHNTVSWYQQALGQGPQFIFQYYREEENGRGNFPPRFSGLQFPNYSSELNVNALELDDSALYLCASSSGTSGRAGEQYFGPGTRLTVT.